This paragraph covers one T cell receptor (beta chain) sequence. Its antigen is unknown. The data were taken from a study of T cells after yellow fever vaccination. The study, taken as a whole, reports: A secondary response was less intense yet reached its peak sooner, at day 5 versus 15.

Generation of TCR cDNA used 5'RACE template switching (which added a universal primer site and UMIs). TCRdb itself ran the 5' RACE reads through MiXCR, one entry per CDR3 protein. The sample has around 340,000 distinct CDR3 sequences, roughly 9.4% seen once. The sequence was obtained from a man aged 18 to 30 who received the YFV17D yellow fever vaccine. The starting material was PBMCs, obtained on the day of the first yellow fever vaccination.

CDR3 protein: CASSQGQGWGVNEQFF. In nucleotides, the CDR3 is TGTGCCAGCAGTCAAGGACAGGGGTGGGGCGTCAATGAGCAGTTCTTC. The V and J genes are TRBV6-1 and TRBJ2-1; TRBD1 matches 9 bases. This CDR3 has 16 amino acids. Trimming took 5 bases from V and 6 from J; bases not matched to a gene: 11. Germline V gene lookup returns CDR1 MNHNS and CDR2 SASEGT.